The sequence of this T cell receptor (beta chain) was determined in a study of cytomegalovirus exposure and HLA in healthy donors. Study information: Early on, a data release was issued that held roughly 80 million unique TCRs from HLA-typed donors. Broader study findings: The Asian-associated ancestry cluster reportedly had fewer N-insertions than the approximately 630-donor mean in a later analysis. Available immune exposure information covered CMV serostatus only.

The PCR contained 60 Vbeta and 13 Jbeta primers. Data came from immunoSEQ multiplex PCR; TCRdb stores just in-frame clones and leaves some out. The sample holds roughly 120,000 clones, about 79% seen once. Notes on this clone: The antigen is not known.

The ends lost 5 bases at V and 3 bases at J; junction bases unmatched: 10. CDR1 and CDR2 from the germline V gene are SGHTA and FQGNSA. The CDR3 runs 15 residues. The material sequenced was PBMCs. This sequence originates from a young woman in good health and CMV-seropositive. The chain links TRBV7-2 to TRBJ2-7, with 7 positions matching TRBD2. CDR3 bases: TGTGCCAGCAGCCTAACTAGCGCTCTCTACTACGAGCAGTACTTC. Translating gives CASSLTSALYYEQYF.